A single T cell receptor beta chain is shown here with its context. Its antigen remains unknown. This CDR3 has 14 amino acids. V shed 4 bases and J 5 bases; nucleotides not matched to a gene: 7. Germline V gene data show CDR1 as SQVTM and CDR2 as ANQGSEA. This specimen belongs to a study of OX40 agonist ivuxolimab in advanced cancers. Overall study: Patient treatment consisted of intravenous ivuxolimab administration every 2 weeks at 0.01 to 10 mg/kg. Whole-study results and caveats: The specificity for antigen of the expanded peripheral T cells was not determined. By week 6 at 0.1 to 3.0 mg/kg, blood CD4+ and CD8+ T cells had expanded clonally. CD8+ T cells showed, on average, more clonal expansion than CD4+ cells.

The protocol was immunoSEQ multiplex PCR, while the TCRdb copy is restricted to in-frame clones and leaves out a portion. The sample has under 80,000 clones, 70% to 90% seen once. Sample: CD4+ or CD8+ T cells sorted from blood, taken in a trial of the OX40 agonist ivuxolimab. V and J are TRBV29-1 and TRBJ2-2; TRBD2 aligns across 7 bases. The clonotype was recovered from an adult with an advanced solid tumor such as melanoma, head and neck, liver or kidney cancer. DNA of the CDR3: TGCAGCGTTGGACCCCCGGGGGGAACCGGGGAGCTGTTTTTT. Encoded protein: CSVGPPGGTGELFF.